These 30 T cell receptor beta chains were all obtained from the same sample, sequenced in a study of cytomegalovirus exposure and HLA in healthy donors. PCR employed 60 Vbeta and 13 Jbeta primers. Repertoires were generated with immunoSEQ multiplex PCR, while TCRdb's copy carries only in-frame clones and drops some. The sample shows around 300,000 clones, roughly two thirds of them seen only once. The sample comprised PBMCs. These receptors originate from a female donor in good health and CMV-seronegative.

The CDR3 reads CASSPPGLDTQETQYF. As DNA, the CDR3 is TGTGCCAGCAGCCCACCGGGACTAGATACCCAAGAGACCCAGTACTTC. V and J are TRBV21-1 and TRBJ2-5; TRBD2, the table's D call, was not compared with the DNA. TRBV21-1 is flagged as a pseudogene. CDR3 length: 16 residues.

CDR3 in amino acids: CASSTSGDYNEQFF. CDR3 bases: TGCGCCAGCAGTACTAGCGGGGATTACAATGAGCAGTTCTTC. V gene TRBV5-1 combines with J gene TRBJ2-1; 10 bases are shared with TRBD2. Germline V gene lookup returns CDR1 SGHRS and CDR2 YFSETQ. This CDR3 is built from 14 residues. V lost 5 bases to trimming and J lost 4 bases; unmatched junction nucleotides: 3.

The chain joins TRBV9 to TRBJ2-1, with 7 bases aligning to TRBD1. Germline V gives CDR1 SGDLS, CDR2 YYNGEE. V dropped 3 bases and J dropped 1; count of bases not matched to a gene: 7. CDR3 length: 16 amino acids. The CDR3, as DNA: TGTGCCAGCAGCGCCCCACAGGGGTCTTCCTACAATGAGCAGTTCTTC. Encoded protein: CASSAPQGSSYNEQFF.

The chain couples TRBV28 to TRBJ2-1; D is uncertain. CDR3 length: 12 residues. Trimming left V 3 bases short and J 4 bases short, with 4 bases between. Germline V gene data show CDR1 as MDHEN and CDR2 as SYDVKM. CDR3 sequence reads: CASSFLYNEQFF. The CDR3 nucleotides read TGTGCCAGCAGTTTTCTTTACAATGAGCAGTTCTTC.

V and J are TRBV5-4 and TRBJ2-3, with a possible D match to TRBD2 (6 bases). V shed 3 bases and J shed 4 bases, with 15 bases lying between them. This CDR3 has 15 residues. CDR1 is SGHNT, CDR2 YYREEE, per germline (reference sequence). The CDR3: CASSSQGGTADTQYF. CDR3 DNA sequence: TGTGCCAGCAGCTCCCAAGGCGGGACCGCAGATACGCAGTATTTT.

The chain is built from TRBV5-4 and TRBJ2-1; 10 bases agree with TRBD2. Unmatched junction bases numbered 3, after V lost 0 bases and J lost 6 bases. Germline CDR1 reads SGHNT; CDR2 reads YYREEE (reference sequence). There are 15 residues in the CDR3. CDR3 in amino acids: CASSLALAGANEQFF. CDR3 bases: TGTGCCAGCAGCTTGGCGCTAGCGGGAGCCAATGAGCAGTTCTTC. Variable domain in full (rest from reference TRBV5-4 and TRBJ2-1): ETGVTQSPTHLIKTRGQQVTLRCSSQSGHNTVSWYQQALGQGPQFIFQYYREEENGRGNFPPRFSGLQFPNYSSELNVNALELDDSALYLCASSLALAGANEQFFGPGTRLTVL.

This clone showed up just once. V usage is TRBV7-9 and J usage is TRBJ1-3; D remains unclear. Germline assignment: CDR1 SEHNR and CDR2 FQNEAQ (reference sequence). V lost 1 base to trimming and J lost 0 bases, with 13 bases between them. The CDR3 sequence is 17 residues long. The CDR3 bases are TGTGCCAGCAGCTTAGATCGGTGGGCTCGCTCTGGAAACACCATATATTTT. As protein: CASSLDRWARSGNTIYF.

This clone was detected a few times. The chain joins TRBV29-1 to TRBJ1-2; 8 bases are a match to TRBD1. The CDR3 consists of 14 residues. The V and J ends lost 3 bases and 8 bases, in that order; junction bases with no gene match: 11. CDR1 SQVTM and CDR2 ANQGSEA come from the germline V gene. CDR3 nucleotide sequence: TGCAGCGTTGACGGTTTGTCAGGGGGCTTAGGCTACACCTTC. Its translation: CSVDGLSGGLGYTF.

In regard to this clone: Within the sample, other DNA sequences also encode this same CDR3. V and J are TRBV5-1 and TRBJ2-7, with D possibly matching TRBD2 (5 bases). V was cut by 1 base and J by 3 bases, with 5 bases left in between. CDR1 is SGHRS, CDR2 YFSETQ, per germline. The CDR3 loop spans 12 amino acids. This chain's CDR3 is CASSLRDYEQYF. DNA for the CDR3: TGCGCCAGCAGCTTGCGGGACTACGAGCAGTACTTC. Supplemented by reference TRBV5-1 and TRBJ2-7, the full variable domain reads KAGVTQTPRYLIKTRGQQVTLSCSPISGHRSVSWYQQTPGQGLQFLFEYFSETQRNKGNFPGRFSGRQFSNSRSEMNVSTLELGDSALYLCASSLRDYEQYFGPGTRLTVT.

The chain links TRBV29-1 to TRBJ2-3; TRBD2 agrees at 14 bases. There are 16 residues in the CDR3. V lost 5 bases, J lost 2 bases, and 6 bases stayed unmatched. The V gene's germline CDR1 is SQVTM and CDR2 ANQGSEA. The CDR3 sequence is CSVTGLAGATTDTQYF. CDR3 sequence (DNA): TGCAGCGTTACGGGACTAGCGGGAGCTACCACAGATACGCAGTATTTT.

This chain uses TRBV6-1 with TRBJ1-3; 9 bases fit TRBD1. The V gene end was trimmed by 4 bases and the J gene end by 4 bases; junction bases not matched to a gene: 8. This CDR3 region has 16 residues. Germline assignment: CDR1 MNHNS and CDR2 SASEGT. CDR3 amino acids: CASSGIMGTGGNTIYF. The CDR3, as DNA: TGTGCCAGCAGTGGAATAATGGGGACAGGGGGAAACACCATATATTTT.

The CDR3 reads CASSQVLTSGTDTQYF. CDR3 nucleotides: TGCGCCAGCAGCCAAGTCCTTACTAGCGGCACAGATACGCAGTATTTT. The chain has TRBV4-1 and TRBJ2-3, with TRBD2 matching over 7 bases. Trimming cost V 1 base and J 1 base; bases outside gene matches: 5. From germline, CDR1 is MGHRA and CDR2 YSYEKL. The CDR3 has 16 amino acids.

The rearrangement links TRBV10-3 to TRBJ1-2; tentatively, D is TRBD1 (5 bases). This CDR3 has 14 amino acids. V was cut by 0 bases and J by 6 bases, with 11 bases left in between. CDR1 and CDR2 (germline): ENHRY, SYGVKD. CDR3 loop: CAISESVLGDGYTF. Written as DNA, the CDR3 is TGTGCCATCAGTGAGTCGGTGCTAGGGGATGGCTACACCTTC.

The genes are TRBV6-6 and TRBJ2-5; D not certain. The CDR3 runs 12 residues. Germline V gives CDR1 MNHNY, CDR2 SVGAGI (reference sequence). V shed 6 bases and J shed 3 bases, with 8 bases lying between them. The CDR3 loop is CASSPLKETQYF. The DNA of the CDR3 is TGTGCCAGCAGCCCCCTTAAAGAGACCCAGTACTTC.

V is TRBV9 and J is TRBJ2-7, with 10 bases lining up with TRBD1. Germline CDR1 and CDR2: SGDLS and YYNGEE. This CDR3 is built from 15 residues. V shed 4 bases and J 5 bases; nucleotides not matched to a gene: 9. The CDR3 loop reads CASSYRDRGWDEQYF. In DNA form, the CDR3 reads TGTGCCAGCAGCTATAGGGACAGGGGATGGGACGAGCAGTACTTC.

The V call is TRBV5-4, the J call TRBJ2-3; a weak D match, TRBD2 (5 bases). The V end was cut by 4 bases, the J end by 2 bases, with 11 bases between. Germline CDR1 SGHNT, CDR2 YYREEE (reference sequence). CDR3 length: 14 residues. CDR3 sequence reads: CASSRRAATDTQYF. Written as DNA, the CDR3 is TGTGCCAGCAGCCGGCGGGCTGCCACAGATACGCAGTATTTT.

CDR3 loop: CASSEDDSHTYEQYF. In DNA form, the CDR3 reads TGTGCCAGCAGTGAAGATGACAGCCACACCTACGAGCAGTACTTC. V and J are TRBV6-1 and TRBJ2-7, with a possible D match to TRBD1 (5 bases). Germline V gene lookup returns CDR1 MNHNS and CDR2 SASEGT. V lost 1 base to trimming and J lost 2 bases, with 12 bases between them. This CDR3 has 15 amino acids.

The chain carries TRBV1 and TRBJ2-1; whether TRBD2, the table's D call, matches the DNA was not checked. TRBV1 is flagged as a pseudogene. The length of the CDR3 is 18 residues. This CDR3 reads CTSSQDTPSREGANEQFF. CDR3 sequence (DNA): TGCACCAGCAGCCAAGATACCCCTTCGCGGGAGGGGGCTAATGAGCAGTTCTTC.

The CDR3 DNA is TGTGCCAGCAGCGGTCGTGGACTAGCGGGAGTTTCGGGGTTTGCAGATACGCAGTATTTT. Its protein is CASSGRGLAGVSGFADTQYF. The rearrangement links TRBV2 to TRBJ2-3, with 13 nucleotides matching TRBD2. Trimming at V came to 6 bases and at J to 4 bases, leaving 19 bases not matched to a gene. The CDR3 loop spans 20 amino acids. Germline lookup yields CDR1 SNHLY and CDR2 FYNNEI.

V and J are TRBV10-3 and TRBJ1-4; TRBD1 is a possible D gene (5 bases). V lost 0 bases, J lost 5 bases, and 10 bases lay in between. The length of the CDR3 is 15 residues. Per the germline V gene, CDR1 is ENHRY and CDR2 is SYGVKD. CDR3 amino acids: CAISESRGKNEKLFF. The CDR3 bases are TGTGCCATCAGTGAGTCGCGGGGGAAGAATGAAAAACTGTTTTTT.

There are a few counts of this clone. V gene TRBV7-8 combines with J gene TRBJ2-3, with D unresolved. CDR3 length equals 13 residues. The V gene lost 2 bases and the J gene lost 3 bases, with 6 bases spanning the gap. CDR1 SGHVS and CDR2 FQNEAQ come from the germline V gene. The chain's CDR3 is CASSLIPTDTQYF. Here the CDR3 DNA reads TGTGCCAGCAGCTTAATTCCGACAGATACGCAGTATTTT.

In this sample, this clone turned up a few times. Other nucleotide sequences in the sample specify the same CDR3. V and J are TRBV7-2 and TRBJ2-3, with no clear D. V was cut by 0 bases and J by 2 bases, with 6 bases left in between. CDR3 length: 14 amino acids. The germline V gene has CDR1 SGHTA and CDR2 FQGNSA. The CDR3 region has the DNA TGTGCCAGCAGCTTAGCCGGGTCCACAGATACGCAGTATTTT. It encodes CASSLAGSTDTQYF.

This sequence joins TRBV5-4 and TRBJ1-1; D is unclear. CDR1 and CDR2 (germline): SGHNT, YYREEE (reference sequence). The CDR3 length is 14 residues. Trimming cost V 0 bases and J 5 bases, with 11 bases left between them. CDR3 nucleotide sequence: TGTGCCAGCAGCTTGGCCGGGGAGAAAACTGAAGCTTTCTTT. Translating gives CASSLAGEKTEAFF. The full variable domain, rest sourced from reference TRBV5-4 and TRBJ1-1, is ETGVTQSPTHLIKTRGQQVTLRCSSQSGHNTVSWYQQALGQGPQFIFQYYREEENGRGNFPPRFSGLQFPNYSSELNVNALELDDSALYLCASSLAGEKTEAFFGQGTRLTVV.

The rearrangement joins TRBV5-8 to TRBJ1-5; 7 nucleotides agree with TRBD1. CDR3 length: 17 residues. The V and J ends lost 7 bases and 0 bases, in that order; junction bases with no gene match: 13. CDR1 is SGHTS, CDR2 YDEGEE, per germline. CDR3 region: CASEKRTGTYSNQPQHF. The CDR3 DNA follows: TGTGCCAGCGAGAAGAGGACAGGAACTTATAGCAATCAGCCCCAGCATTTT.

The gene calls are TRBV5-1 and TRBJ2-2; D is unclear. CDR1 and CDR2 from the germline V gene are SGHRS and YFSETQ. With 2 bases removed from V and 7 bases from J, the gap between germline ends came to 9 bases. This CDR3 spans 13 amino acids. This CDR3 is CASSLRSSGELFF. DNA for the CDR3: TGCGCCAGCAGCTTACGTTCGAGCGGGGAGCTGTTTTTT.

V usage is TRBV11-3 and J usage is TRBJ1-1, with D possibly matching TRBD1 (6 bases). The length of the CDR3 is 12 residues. The germline gives CDR1 SGHNT, CDR2 YENEEA. The V end lost 5 bases, the J end lost 8 bases, and 12 bases lay between the germline ends. CDR3 nucleotides: TGTGCCAGCAGCCCAGGACAGCAAGAAGCTTTCTTT. It translates to CASSPGQQEAFF.

This clone occurred once. The rearrangement links TRBV10-3 to TRBJ2-1, with 8 nucleotides matching TRBD2. The V and J ends lost 6 bases and 7 bases, in that order; junction bases with no gene match: 8. This CDR3 has 14 residues. Germline lookup yields CDR1 ENHRY and CDR2 SYGVKD. CDR3 protein: CAIRTRTSINEQFF. In nucleotides, the CDR3 is TGTGCCATCAGGACACGGACTAGCATAAATGAGCAGTTCTTC.

The V gene is TRBV4-2, the J gene TRBJ1-5; perhaps TRBD1 as D (6 bases). Per germline, CDR1 LGHNA and CDR2 YNFKEQ. Between the trimmed V and J ends, which lost 0 bases and 4 bases, there was a span of 7 bases. CDR3 length: 14 residues. The CDR3 coding sequence is TGTGCCAGCAGCCAAGAGACAGGAAATCAGCCCCAGCATTTT. It specifies CASSQETGNQPQHF.

This sequence joins TRBV18 and TRBJ1-2; perhaps TRBD1 as D (6 bases). From germline, CDR1 is KGHSH and CDR2 LQKENI. Trimming cost V 5 bases and J 6 bases, with 13 bases left between them. This CDR3 comprises 13 residues. CDR3 sequence (DNA): TGTGCCAGCTCATCCCAGGGGTTGGATGGCTACACCTTC. Its translation is CASSSQGLDGYTF.

V and J are TRBV29-1 and TRBJ2-5; D perhaps matches TRBD1 (6 bases). The J call may be incorrect, as the DNA end agrees better with TRBJ2-7. Per germline, CDR1 SQVTM and CDR2 ANQGSEA. CDR3 length equals 15 residues. The CDR3 spells CSVMSGEMSSYEQYF. DNA of the CDR3: TGCAGCGTTATGTCAGGGGAAATGTCGTCCTACGAGCAGTACTTC.